Included here is one T cell receptor beta chain sequence, with context. This sample is part of a study of molecular identifiers for immune sequencing clone quantification. The authors sorted naive CD8 T cells as CD8+CD4-CCR7+CD45RA+. The germline V gene has CDR1 MNHNY and CDR2 SVGAGI (reference sequence). The CDR3 extends over 15 amino acids. Trimming removed 4 bases from V and 2 bases from J; junction bases left unmatched: 5. Previously described methods and listed TCR primers were employed for the bulk TCR libraries. One entry per CDR3 protein results from TCRdb running MiXCR on the PCR reads. The data show around 40,000 distinct CDR3 sequences, about 20% seen once.

The TCR sequence derives from a human donor in good health. Some libraries in this study had Jurkat cell RNA spiked in. V and J are TRBV6-6 and TRBJ2-7; TRBD2 matches 10 bases. Specimen: naive CD8+ T cells from blood, with Jurkat cell RNA spiked in. Subset given: FACS-sorted CD8+CD4-CCR7+CD45RA+ naive T cells. CDR3 in DNA: TGTGCCAGCAGTTTCGGACTAGCGGACCCCTACGAGCAGTACTTC. It yields the protein CASSFGLADPYEQYF.